One and the same sample provided the 26 T cell receptor beta chains below, sequenced in a study of T cells in women clearing cervical HPV infection. Using immunoSEQ multiplex PCR, the repertoire was profiled, and TCRdb retains in-frame clones only, with some absent. Its table records tens of thousands of clones. The sample was blood buffy coat. These receptors all come from a woman aged 18-69 years with a cervical HPV16 infection that either progressed to CIN3+ or cleared (not recorded which).

Here the CDR3 reads CASSPTGANFNYGYTF. Partial CDR3 DNA: TGTGCCAGCTCACCGACAGGGGCGAATTTTAACTATGGC. V usage is TRBV18 and J usage is TRBJ1-2, with 8 bases that match TRBD1. The read gets to within 3 residues of the CDR3 end, and the germline J gene fills in the rest. The junction had 7 bases not matched to a gene; V was cut back by 3 bases and J by 1 base. The CDR3 has 16 residues. Germline CDR1 is KGHSH and CDR2 is LQKENI. Drawing the rest from reference TRBV18 and TRBJ1-2, the complete variable domain is NAGVMQNPRHLVRRRGQEARLRCSPMKGHSHVYWYRQLPEEGLKFMVYLQKENIIDESGMPKERFSAEFPKEGPSILRIQQVVRGDSAAYFCASSPTGANFNYGYTFGSGTRLTVV.

On this clone: The read ends 3 residues shy of where the CDR3 ends; the end is completed using the germline J gene. V and J are TRBV20-1 and TRBJ2-3, with TRBD1 identical over 9 bases. This CDR3 comprises 15 residues. Germline loops: CDR1 DFQATT, CDR2 SNEGSKA (reference sequence). V gave up 3 bases and J gave up 2 bases; unmatched junction bases: 6. The CDR3 loop reads CSARMGQGHTDTQYF. The covered CDR3 bases are TGCAGTGCTAGGATGGGACAGGGCCACACAGATACG.

In the case of this clone: The CDR3 end falls 3 residues outside the read, so it is completed with the germline J gene. This chain joins TRBV5-1 and TRBJ1-1, with a possible D match to TRBD1 (5 bases). The V and J ends lost 2 bases and 0 bases respectively, with 11 bases between them. Germline CDR1 is SGHRS and CDR2 is YFSETQ. CDR3 length: 15 amino acids. CDR3 DNA (partial): TGCGCCAGCAGCTTCGGGGGTGACATGAACACTGAA. Its protein is CASSFGGDMNTE. The whole CDR3 region reads CASSFGGDMNTEAFF.

On this clone: The missing CDR3 end, 3 residues past where the read stops, is filled in from the germline J gene. V usage is TRBV16 and J usage is TRBJ1-4; perhaps TRBD1 as D (6 bases). V lost 3 bases and J 4 bases, leaving 9 bases between the germline ends. The CDR3 totals 14 residues. Germline V gives CDR1 KGHSY, CDR2 FQNENV. The CDR3 is CASSQRTVNEKLFF. The DNA read from the CDR3 is TGTGCCAGCAGCCAGAGGACAGTTAATGAAAAA. Full variable domain (outside the CDR3, taken from reference TRBV16 and TRBJ1-4): GEEVAQTPKHLVRGEGQKAKLYCAPIKGHSYVFWYQQVLKNEFKFLISFQNENVFDETGMPKERFSAKCLPNSPCSLEIQATKLEDSAVYFCASSQRTVNEKLFFGSGTQLSVL.

To note about this clone: The CDR3 end falls 3 residues outside the read, so it is completed with the germline J gene. The V call is TRBV4-1, the J call TRBJ2-4, with 11 bases fitting TRBD2. V was clipped by 3 bases and J by 9 bases; unmatched bases: 4. Germline CDR1 and CDR2: MGHRA and YSYEKL. The CDR3 is 14 amino acids. CDR3 protein: CASSHIAGGVIQYF. Incomplete CDR3 DNA: TGCGCCAGCAGCCACATAGCGGGAGGGGTCATT.

Concerning this clone: With the read ending 3 residues before the CDR3 end, the germline J gene is used to fill in that end. The chain carries TRBV18 and TRBJ2-2, with 7 bases identical to TRBD1. The CDR3 covers 13 residues. Germline CDR1 KGHSH, CDR2 LQKENI. V gave up 5 bases and J gave up 5 bases; unmatched junction bases: 2. The CDR3 bases that were read are TGTGCCAGCTCATCGACAGGGACCGGGGAG. The encoded protein is CASSSTGTGE. The entire CDR3 sequence reads CASSSTGTGELFF.

As concerns this clone: The read comes to an end 3 residues before the CDR3 does, leaving the germline J gene to fill in the end. The rearrangement links TRBV18 to TRBJ1-2; perhaps TRBD1 as D (6 bases). Germline values: CDR1 KGHSH, CDR2 LQKENI. The CDR3 spans 17 residues. The CDR3 region is CASSRTQGTRDYNDYTF. Partial CDR3 DNA: TGTGCCAGCTCGCGTACACAGGGCACGCGGGACTACAATGAC.

Comment on this clone: The missing CDR3 end, 3 residues past where the read stops, is filled in from the germline J gene. This chain uses TRBV11-1 with TRBJ2-5, with a possible D match to TRBD2 (7 bases). CDR3 length: 14 amino acids. CDR1 is SGHAT, CDR2 FQDESV, per germline (reference sequence). Trimming left V 4 bases short and J 5 bases short, with 14 bases between. Incomplete CDR3 DNA: TGTGCCAGCAGCTCAACAGGGAGGGGGGAGACC. Protein sequence: CASSSTGRGET. The entire CDR3 sequence reads CASSSTGRGETQYF.

Details on this clone: The CDR3 end lies 3 residues beyond the end of the read and is filled in from the germline J gene. The V call is TRBV19, the J call TRBJ1-1, with TRBD1 identical over 7 bases. CDR1 LNHDA and CDR2 SQIVND come from the germline V gene (reference sequence). Trimming took 6 bases from V and 0 from J; bases not matched to a gene: 10. The CDR3 consists of 16 residues. Here the CDR3 reads CASREISTGLNTEAFF. CDR3 bases read: TGTGCCAGTAGGGAAATATCGACAGGGCTGAACACTGAA.

CDR3 loop: CSAPTGQQETQYF. The CDR3 DNA, read in part, is TGCAGTGCTCCGACGGGACAGCAAGAGACG. The V gene is TRBV20-1, the J gene TRBJ2-3, with 7 nucleotides matching TRBD1. The missing CDR3 end, 3 residues past where the read stops, is filled in from the germline J gene. The CDR3 totals 13 residues. The germline CDR1 and CDR2 sequences are DFQATT and SNEGSKA (reference sequence).

In regard to this clone: The read comes to an end 3 residues before the CDR3 does, leaving the germline J gene to fill in the end. The J gene is TRBJ2-7, the V gene TRBV4-1; D is unclear. This CDR3 contains 14 residues. Germline values: CDR1 MGHRA, CDR2 YSYEKL. Trimming stripped 0 bases from V and 2 bases from J, with 8 bases between. The CDR3 is CASSQDSRAYEQYF. The covered CDR3 bases are TGCGCCAGCAGCCAAGATTCTCGGGCCTACGAG.

Note on this clone: The read comes to an end 3 residues before the CDR3 does, leaving the germline J gene to fill in the end. V is TRBV7-8 and J is TRBJ1-1, with 7 bases matching TRBD1. Germline CDR1 and CDR2: SGHVS and FQNEAQ. The CDR3 loop spans 16 amino acids. After removal of 1 base from V and 0 bases from J, the junction contained 5 bases not matched to a gene. The CDR3 DNA, read in part, is TGTGCCAGCAGCTTAGTTCAGGGGGGAATGAACACTGAA. This gives the protein CASSLVQGGMNTE. From start to end, the CDR3 is CASSLVQGGMNTEAFF.

On this clone itself: The read ends 3 residues early relative to the CDR3; the germline J gene fills the gap. V usage is TRBV6-4 and J usage is TRBJ2-1, with a tentative D call TRBD2 (6 bases). This CDR3 is built from 16 residues. CDR1 is MRHNA and CDR2 is SNTAGT in the germline V gene. Trimming left V 6 bases short and J 1 base short, with 16 bases between. The DNA read from the CDR3 is TGTGCCAGCAGCGCAAGCGGGTCACTGTCCTACAATGAG. As protein: CASSASGSLSYNE. The full CDR3 protein is CASSASGSLSYNEQFF.

Points on this clone: The CDR3 end falls 3 residues outside the read, so it is completed with the germline J gene. The V call is TRBV2, the J call TRBJ2-7; D is undetermined. Trimming removed 4 bases at V and 3 bases at J, with 13 bases between. Per the germline V gene, CDR1 is SNHLY and CDR2 is FYNNEI. The CDR3 totals 14 residues. The covered CDR3 bases are TGTGCCAGCAGTGTTCGTGGCATACGCTACGAG. Its translation: CASSVRGIRYE. The full CDR3 sequence reads CASSVRGIRYEQYF.

With regard to this clone: Read data end 3 residues before the CDR3 end; the end is taken from the germline J gene. The chain couples TRBV6-2 or TRBV6-3 to TRBJ1-2; TRBD1 matches 10 bases. The length of the CDR3 is 15 residues. From germline, CDR1 is MNHEY and CDR2 SVGEGT. Partial CDR3 DNA: TGTGCCAGCGGACATCCGGGACAGGGGTGGAGCGGC. Amino acids: CASGHPGQGWSG. The complete CDR3 protein is CASGHPGQGWSGYTF.

In regard to this clone: Read sequence stops 3 residues before the CDR3 end, and the germline J gene provides the missing end. This chain connects TRBV5-4 to TRBJ2-3, with TRBD2 matching 10 bases. V gave up 3 bases and J gave up 5 bases; unmatched junction bases: 9. The CDR3 length is 16 residues. Per germline, CDR1 SGHNT and CDR2 YYREEE (reference sequence). The chain's CDR3 is CASSSGAGGPVDTQYF. Incomplete CDR3 DNA: TGTGCCAGCAGCTCTGGAGCGGGGGGGCCAGTAGATACG.

As concerns this clone: The read ends 3 residues early relative to the CDR3; the germline J gene fills the gap. Other nucleotide sequences in the sample specify the same CDR3. The chain couples TRBV6-1 to TRBJ1-3; 9 bases match TRBD1. The CDR3 totals 17 residues. V dropped 0 bases and J dropped 8; count of bases not matched to a gene: 11. In germline, CDR1 is MNHNS, CDR2 SASEGT. CDR3 in amino acids: CASSEAGQGISVHTIYF. The CDR3 DNA, read in part, is TGTGCCAGCAGTGAAGCGGGACAGGGAATTTCGGTACACACC.

To note about this clone: The CDR3 extends 3 residues past the end of the read, so its final part is completed from the germline J gene. This chain links TRBV7-2 with TRBJ2-3, with D uncertain. Germline CDR1 reads SGHTA; CDR2 reads FQGNSA. The CDR3 covers 13 residues. Incomplete CDR3 DNA: TGTGCCAGCAGCTTGTGGGCGAATCAGCCG. Amino acid sequence: CASSLWANQP. The whole CDR3 is CASSLWANQPQYF.

In the case of this clone: The CDR3 is cut off 3 residues early in the read; its end comes from the germline J gene. The chain combines TRBV6-2 or TRBV6-3 with TRBJ1-5; D remains ambiguous. The V end lost 8 bases, the J end lost 4 bases, and 15 bases lay between the germline ends. Germline CDR1 MNHEY, CDR2 SVGEGT. The CDR3 consists of 14 residues. The CDR3 DNA, read in part, is TGTGCCAGCTCGGCGGGAGGGAGGAATCAGCCC. Its protein product is CASSAGGRNQP. The whole CDR3 protein is CASSAGGRNQPQHF.

In the case of this clone: Read data end 3 residues before the CDR3 end; the end is taken from the germline J gene. The chain recombines TRBV7-1 with TRBJ2-1; 9 bases are shared with TRBD1. TRBV7-1 is treated as an ORF (open reading frame) with a function not yet certain. CDR3 length: 20 residues. Unmatched junction bases numbered 19, after V lost 3 bases and J lost 4 bases. The CDR3 bases that were read are TGTGCCAGCAGCTCGCCGCCAGGGACAGGGTACGAAAGGGGTTACAATGAG. Protein product: CASSSPPGTGYERGYNE. The whole CDR3 region reads CASSSPPGTGYERGYNEQFF.

With respect to this clone: Read sequence stops 3 residues before the CDR3 end, and the germline J gene provides the missing end. The V and J genes are TRBV6-1 and TRBJ1-1; TRBD1 agrees at 10 bases. V was pared by 4 bases and J by 4 bases, with 6 bases of the junction left unmatched. The CDR3 loop spans 15 amino acids. From germline, CDR1 is MNHNS and CDR2 SASEGT. The CDR3 sequence: CASSGGQGMGTEAFF. Incomplete CDR3 DNA: TGTGCCAGCAGTGGGGGACAGGGGATGGGCACTGAA.

CDR3 residues: CASSKAGVKNEQFF. CDR3 DNA (partial): TGCGCCAGCAGTAAAGCGGGAGTGAAGAATGAG. The rearrangement joins TRBV10-1 to TRBJ2-1, with 8 positions matching TRBD2. Read data end 3 residues before the CDR3 end; the end is taken from the germline J gene. In germline, CDR1 is WNHNN, CDR2 SYGVQD (reference sequence). CDR3 length: 14 amino acids. Germline trimming cut 5 bases from V and 7 bases from J; bases unmatched to any gene: 7.

A remark on this clone: An end of the junction differs from the germline gene, which may be a read error. The read is 3 residues too short to cover the CDR3 end, so that end is filled in from the germline J gene. J is TRBJ2-3 and V is TRBV19; no definite D call. The germline gives CDR1 LNHDA, CDR2 SQIVND (reference sequence). The CDR3 runs to 13 residues. CDR3 sequence reads: CAIKSESTDTQYF. The CDR3 DNA, read in part, is TGTGCCATCAAATCCGAAAGCACGGATACG.

Regarding this clone: Sequencing ends 3 residues short of the CDR3 end; the germline J gene provides the rest. The chain links TRBV30 to TRBJ1-2; D uncertain. From germline, CDR1 is GTSNPN and CDR2 SVGIG (reference sequence). The CDR3 has 14 amino acids. The CDR3 sequence is CAWSFGVPTDTYTF. The CDR3 bases that were read are TGTGCCTGGAGCTTCGGGGTTCCCACAGATACC. The full variable domain, rest sourced from reference TRBV30 and TRBJ1-2, is SQTIHQWPATLVQPVGSPLSLECTVEGTSNPNLYWYRQAAGRGLQLLFYSVGIGQISSEVPQNLSASRPQDRQFILSSKKLLLSDSGFYLCAWSFGVPTDTYTFGSGTRLTVV.

CDR3 DNA (partial): TGCGCCAGCAGCGTGACTCCCATCTATGAG. Amino acids: CASSVTPIYE. The entire CDR3 is CASSVTPIYEQFF. V is TRBV5-1 and J is TRBJ2-1, with D hard to call. Coverage ceases 3 residues before the CDR3 finishes, and the germline J gene fills in the end. Looked up from germline, CDR1 is SGHRS and CDR2 is YFSETQ. V lost 4 bases to trimming and J lost 8 bases, with 13 bases between them. The CDR3 contains 13 residues.

About this clone itself: From the germline J gene comes the end of the CDR3, since the read stops 3 residues before it. The chain is built from TRBV5-4 and TRBJ1-6; D is possibly TRBD1 (6 bases). This CDR3 comprises 16 residues. Germline CDR1 and CDR2: SGHNT and YYREEE (reference sequence). With 4 bases removed from V and 0 bases from J, the gap between germline ends came to 11 bases. The sequenced part of the CDR3 DNA is TGTGCCAGCAGCACCGAGGACAGCTCCTATAATTCACCC. Protein product: CASSTEDSSYNSP. The CDR3 reads in full as CASSTEDSSYNSPLHF.